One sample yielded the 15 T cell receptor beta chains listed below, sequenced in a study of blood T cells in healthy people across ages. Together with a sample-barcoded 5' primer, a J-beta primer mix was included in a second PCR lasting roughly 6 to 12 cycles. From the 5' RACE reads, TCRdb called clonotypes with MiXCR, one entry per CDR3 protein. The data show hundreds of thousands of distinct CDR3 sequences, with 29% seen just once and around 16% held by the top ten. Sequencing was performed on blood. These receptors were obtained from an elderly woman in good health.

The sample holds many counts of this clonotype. CDR3 protein: CASSYTGRTDTYEQYF. In DNA form, the CDR3 reads TGTGCCAGCAGTTACACAGGACGGACAGACACCTACGAGCAGTACTTC. The chain recombines TRBV6-5 with TRBJ2-7, with D possibly matching TRBD1 (6 bases). Germline assignment: CDR1 MNHEY and CDR2 SVGAGI. This CDR3 region has 16 residues. V was pared by 2 bases and J by 2 bases, with 16 bases between.

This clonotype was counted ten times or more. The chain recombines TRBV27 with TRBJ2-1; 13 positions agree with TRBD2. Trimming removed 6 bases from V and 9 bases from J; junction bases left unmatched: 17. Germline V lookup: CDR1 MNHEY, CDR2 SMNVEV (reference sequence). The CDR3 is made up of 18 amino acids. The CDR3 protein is CASRPGTSGAAQRGEQFF. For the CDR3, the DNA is TGTGCCAGCAGACCTGGGACTAGCGGGGCAGCCCAGAGGGGTGAGCAGTTCTTC.

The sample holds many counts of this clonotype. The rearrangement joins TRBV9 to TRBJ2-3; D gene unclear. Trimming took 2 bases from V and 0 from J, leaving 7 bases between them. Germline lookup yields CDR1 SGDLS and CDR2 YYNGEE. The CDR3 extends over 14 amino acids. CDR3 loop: CASSVTDSTDTQYF. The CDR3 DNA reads TGTGCCAGCAGCGTCACGGACAGCACAGATACGCAGTATTTT.

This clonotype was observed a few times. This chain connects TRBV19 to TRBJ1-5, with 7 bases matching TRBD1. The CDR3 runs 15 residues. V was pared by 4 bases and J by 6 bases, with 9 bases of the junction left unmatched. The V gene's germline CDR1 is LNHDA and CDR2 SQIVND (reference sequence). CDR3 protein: CASSTRGQGGQPQHF. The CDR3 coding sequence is TGTGCCAGTAGTACAAGGGGGCAGGGGGGTCAGCCCCAGCATTTT. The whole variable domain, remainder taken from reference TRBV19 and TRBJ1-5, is DGGITQSPKYLFRKEGQNVTLSCEQNLNHDAMYWYRQDPGQGLRLIYYSQIVNDFQKGDIAEGYSVSREKKESFPLTVTSAQKNPTAFYLCASSTRGQGGQPQHFGDGTRLSIL.

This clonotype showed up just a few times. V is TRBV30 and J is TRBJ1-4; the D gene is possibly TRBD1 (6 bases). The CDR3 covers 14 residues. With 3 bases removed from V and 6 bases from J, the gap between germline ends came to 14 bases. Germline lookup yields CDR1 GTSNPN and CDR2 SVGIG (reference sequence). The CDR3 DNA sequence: TGTGCCTGGAGCGTGGGGGGGCCTTATGAAAAACTGTTTTTT. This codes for CAWSVGGPYEKLFF.

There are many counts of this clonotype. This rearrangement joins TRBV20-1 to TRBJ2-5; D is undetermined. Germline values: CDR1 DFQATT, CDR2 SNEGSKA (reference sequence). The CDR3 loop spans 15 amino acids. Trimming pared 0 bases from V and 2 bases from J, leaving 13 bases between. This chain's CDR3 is CSARDTWPLQETQYF. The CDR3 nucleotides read TGCAGTGCTAGAGATACTTGGCCCCTGCAAGAGACCCAGTACTTC.

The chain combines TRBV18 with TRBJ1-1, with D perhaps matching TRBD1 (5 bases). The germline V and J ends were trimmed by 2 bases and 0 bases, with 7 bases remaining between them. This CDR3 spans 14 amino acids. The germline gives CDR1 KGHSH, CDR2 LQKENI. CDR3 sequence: CASSPGGMNTEAFF. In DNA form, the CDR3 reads TGTGCCAGCTCACCAGGGGGTATGAACACTGAAGCTTTCTTT.

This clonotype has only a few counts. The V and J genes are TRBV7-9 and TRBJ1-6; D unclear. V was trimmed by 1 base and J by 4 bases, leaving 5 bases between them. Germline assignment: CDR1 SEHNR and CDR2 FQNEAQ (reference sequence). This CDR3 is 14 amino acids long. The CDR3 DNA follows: TGTGCCAGCAGCTTAGAACATTATAATTCACCCCTCCACTTT. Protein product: CASSLEHYNSPLHF.

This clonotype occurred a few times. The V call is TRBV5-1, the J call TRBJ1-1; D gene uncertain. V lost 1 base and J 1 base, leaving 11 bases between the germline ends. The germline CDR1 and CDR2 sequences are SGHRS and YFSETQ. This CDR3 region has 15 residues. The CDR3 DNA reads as TGCGCCAGCAGCTTGTTTCAACAGACGAACACTGAAGCTTTCTTT. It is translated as CASSLFQQTNTEAFF.

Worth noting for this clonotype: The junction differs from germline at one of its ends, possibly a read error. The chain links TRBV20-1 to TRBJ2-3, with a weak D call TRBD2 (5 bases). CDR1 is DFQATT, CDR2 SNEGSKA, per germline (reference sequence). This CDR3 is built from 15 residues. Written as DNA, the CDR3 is TGCAGTGCTAGAGCCACGAGCGGTTTTACAGATACGCGGTATTTT. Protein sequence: CSARATSGFTDTRYF.

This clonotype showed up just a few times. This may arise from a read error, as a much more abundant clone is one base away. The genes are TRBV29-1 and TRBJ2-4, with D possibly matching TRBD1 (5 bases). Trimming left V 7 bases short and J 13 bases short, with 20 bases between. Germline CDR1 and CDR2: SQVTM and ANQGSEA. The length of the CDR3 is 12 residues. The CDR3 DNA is TGCAGCGGGGCAAGGCAGGGCATGGAGCAGTACTTC. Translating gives CSGARQGMEQYF.

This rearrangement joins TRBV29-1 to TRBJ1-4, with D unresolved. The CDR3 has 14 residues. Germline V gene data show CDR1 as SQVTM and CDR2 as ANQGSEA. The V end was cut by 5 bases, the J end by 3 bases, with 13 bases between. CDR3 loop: CSVRTSGANEKLFF. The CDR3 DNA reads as TGCAGCGTTCGGACCAGCGGGGCTAATGAAAAACTGTTTTTT.

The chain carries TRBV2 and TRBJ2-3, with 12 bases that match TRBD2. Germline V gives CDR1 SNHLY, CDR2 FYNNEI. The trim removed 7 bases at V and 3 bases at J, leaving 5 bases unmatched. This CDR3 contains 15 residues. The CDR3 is CASNRGLAGTDTQYF. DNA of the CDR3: TGTGCCAGCAATCGAGGACTAGCGGGGACAGATACGCAGTATTTT.

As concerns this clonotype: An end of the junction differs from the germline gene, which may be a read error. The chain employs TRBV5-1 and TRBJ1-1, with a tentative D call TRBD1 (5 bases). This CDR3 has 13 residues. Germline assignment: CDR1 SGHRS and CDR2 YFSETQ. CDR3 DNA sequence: TGCACCAGCGGCGCCGGGGGAGGCACTGAAGCTTTCTTT. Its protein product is CTSGAGGGTEAFF.

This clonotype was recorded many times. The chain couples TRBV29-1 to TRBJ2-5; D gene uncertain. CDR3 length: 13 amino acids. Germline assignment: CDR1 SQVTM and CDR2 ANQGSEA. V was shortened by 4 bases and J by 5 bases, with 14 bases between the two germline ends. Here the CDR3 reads CSVARTQKETQYF. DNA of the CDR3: TGCAGCGTTGCTCGTACTCAGAAGGAGACCCAGTACTTC.